Below, 7 T cell receptor beta chains from the same sample are listed, as sequenced in a study of T cell responses to AZD1222 COVID-19 vaccine. The method was immunoSEQ multiplex PCR; TCRdb's version includes in-frame clones alone and lacks a portion of them. This sample has about 160,000 clones, with 94% found just once. The sequences come from peripheral blood, collected 28 days after the second AZD1222 dose. Source of these receptors: an adult who received the AZD1222 COVID-19 vaccine.

V is TRBV10-3 and J is TRBJ1-5; tentatively, D is TRBD1 (5 bases). The CDR3 loop spans 14 amino acids. The germline V gene has CDR1 ENHRY and CDR2 SYGVKD. Trimming took off 10 bases at V and 0 bases at J, with 13 bases between the two ends. The CDR3: CATTGTDSNQPQHF. CDR3 coding DNA: TGTGCCACCACCGGGACGGATAGCAATCAGCCCCAGCATTTT.

The chain employs TRBV7-2 and TRBJ2-7; 10 nucleotides agree with TRBD2. The CDR3 runs to 15 residues. From germline, CDR1 is SGHTA and CDR2 FQGNSA. V lost 5 bases and J lost 7; bases outside the gene matches: 11. CDR3 in DNA: TGTGCCAGCAGCCCTAGCGGGAGAGCATTAATTGAGCAGTACTTC. Translation: CASSPSGRALIEQYF.

The chain uses TRBV3-1 (or the pseudogene TRBV3-2) and TRBJ2-7, with D possibly matching TRBD2 (7 bases). The germline gives CDR1 LGHDT, CDR2 YNNKEL (reference sequence). CDR3 length equals 14 residues. The V and J ends lost 0 bases and 4 bases respectively, with 10 bases between them. The CDR3 loop is CASSQDRGAYEQYF. The CDR3, as DNA: TGTGCCAGCAGCCAAGATCGGGGGGCTTACGAGCAGTACTTC.

The chain carries TRBV24-1 and TRBJ1-1; D is possibly TRBD1 (6 bases). V was trimmed by 5 bases and J by 1 base, leaving 13 bases between them. Germline V gene data show CDR1 as KGHDR and CDR2 as SFDVKD. The CDR3 has 15 amino acids. The CDR3 loop is CATSGRRQANTEAFF. The CDR3, as DNA: TGTGCCACCAGTGGTCGGCGACAGGCGAACACTGAAGCTTTCTTT.

The chain has TRBV19 and TRBJ1-3, with TRBD1 as a possible D gene (6 bases). Germline CDR1 LNHDA, CDR2 SQIVND (reference sequence). The V gene lost 5 bases and the J gene lost 0 bases, with 11 bases spanning the gap. The CDR3 contains 15 residues. This CDR3 reads CASSLRTASGNTIYF. DNA of the CDR3: TGTGCCAGTAGTCTTAGGACAGCCTCTGGAAACACCATATATTTT.

This clone was found once. The chain carries TRBV27 and TRBJ1-5; 8 positions match TRBD1. This CDR3 has 14 residues. CDR1 and CDR2 from the germline V gene are MNHEY and SMNVEV (reference sequence). Unmatched junction bases numbered 10, after V lost 8 bases and J lost 7 bases. CDR3 nucleotide sequence: TGTGCCAGCCCTAAAACAGGGGGGGAACAGCCCCAGCATTTT. Amino acids: CASPKTGGEQPQHF.

The sample holds one count of this clone. The rearrangement uses TRBV6-2 or TRBV6-3 and TRBJ2-5; TRBD2 might be the D (6 bases). V lost 0 bases and J 2 bases, leaving 16 bases between the germline ends. Per germline, CDR1 MNHEY and CDR2 SVGEGT. This CDR3 region has 17 residues. CDR3 residues: CASSYSGFRDSQETQYF. The CDR3 nucleotides read TGTGCCAGCAGTTACTCGGGGTTCCGGGACTCTCAAGAGACCCAGTACTTC.